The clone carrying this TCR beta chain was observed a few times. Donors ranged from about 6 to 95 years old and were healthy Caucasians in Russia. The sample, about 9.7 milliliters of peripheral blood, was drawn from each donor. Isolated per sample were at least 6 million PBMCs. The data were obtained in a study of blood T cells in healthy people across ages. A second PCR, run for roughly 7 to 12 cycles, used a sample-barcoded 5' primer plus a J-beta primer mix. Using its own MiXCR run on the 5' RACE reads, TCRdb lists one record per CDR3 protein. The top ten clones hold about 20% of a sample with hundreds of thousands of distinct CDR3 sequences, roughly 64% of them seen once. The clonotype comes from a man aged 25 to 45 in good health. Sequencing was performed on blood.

CDR3 bases: TGTGCCAGCACTTTTTACGCAGGGCGCGAGCAGTACTTC. Its protein is CASTFYAGREQYF. This chain links TRBV27 with TRBJ2-4; D perhaps matches TRBD1 (5 bases). The DNA end favors TRBJ2-7, so the J call may be wrong. The CDR3 contains 13 residues. From germline, CDR1 is MNHEY and CDR2 SMNVEV (reference sequence).